The 21 T cell receptor beta chains below were found in one sample sequenced in a study of blood T cell repertoires in COVID-19. Only in-frame clones appear in the TCRdb table, and some are missing; sequencing was by immunoSEQ multiplex PCR. Among fewer than 350,000 clones listed, less than 85% were seen once. The sequenced material came from PBMCs or T cells enriched from blood (not recorded which). The receptors were gathered from a woman in her twenties or thirties who had been exposed to COVID-19.

The chain is built from TRBV30 and TRBJ1-5; D gene unclear. The germline CDR1 and CDR2 sequences are GTSNPN and SVGIG (reference sequence). V was cut by 2 bases and J by 5 bases, with 10 bases left in between. This CDR3 comprises 13 residues. CDR3 amino acids: CAWSTGMDQPQHF. The CDR3 DNA reads as TGTGCCTGGAGTACGGGGATGGATCAGCCCCAGCATTTT.

In nucleotides, the CDR3 is TGTGCCAGCGCTACAGGGTACGGGAACACCATATATTTT. Protein product: CASATGYGNTIYF. The chain employs TRBV3-1 (or the pseudogene TRBV3-2) and TRBJ1-3; D may be TRBD1 (6 bases). Germline V lookup: CDR1 LGHDT, CDR2 YNNKEL (reference sequence). Trimming cost V 8 bases and J 7 bases, with 15 bases left between them. The CDR3 extends over 13 amino acids.

This chain uses TRBV27 with TRBJ2-1; TRBD2 matches at 11 bases. Losses at the gene ends were 3 bases for V and 8 bases for J; bases not matched to a gene: 6. The CDR3 extends over 15 amino acids. CDR1 MNHEY and CDR2 SMNVEV come from the germline V gene (reference sequence). CDR3 DNA: TGTGCCAGCAGTTTTCTAGCGGGAGGAAGCGATGAGCAGTTCTTC. It specifies CASSFLAGGSDEQFF.

This clone was seen a few times. J is TRBJ1-1 and V is TRBV5-1; D might be TRBD1 (6 bases). The V and J ends lost 5 bases and 2 bases respectively, with 13 bases between them. The CDR3 has 14 amino acids. CDR1 SGHRS and CDR2 YFSETQ come from the germline V gene. CDR3 nucleotide sequence: TGCGCCAGCAGGCTCGGCGGGGGCAACACTGAAGCTTTCTTT. Encoded protein: CASRLGGGNTEAFF.

The rearrangement joins TRBV11-3 to TRBJ2-1, with 8 bases fitting TRBD2. J gave up 7 bases and V 4 bases, and 9 bases lay outside the gene matches. The CDR3 loop spans 15 amino acids. Germline V gene data show CDR1 as SGHNT and CDR2 as YENEEA. CDR3 sequence reads: CASSSGRGGLNEQFF. The CDR3 coding sequence is TGTGCCAGCAGCTCAGGTCGGGGGGGCCTTAATGAGCAGTTCTTC.

V gene TRBV24-1 combines with J gene TRBJ1-2, with D uncertain. The CDR3 has 12 residues. V lost 0 bases and J 5 bases, leaving 3 bases between the germline ends. Per the germline V gene, CDR1 is KGHDR and CDR2 is SFDVKD. CDR3 nucleotide sequence: TGTGCCACCAGTGATTTGTCATATGGCTACACCTTC. It codes for CATSDLSYGYTF.

J is TRBJ2-1 and V is TRBV10-3; 11 nucleotides align to TRBD2. The V segment lost 11 bases and the J segment 2 bases; nucleotides outside the gene matches: 5. The germline gives CDR1 ENHRY, CDR2 SYGVKD. The CDR3 runs to 14 residues. The CDR3 nucleotides are TGTGCCTCGGGACTAGCGGAGGCCTACAATGAGCAGTTCTTC. Translating it yields CASGLAEAYNEQFF.

The rearrangement joins TRBV11-2 to TRBJ2-5; 9 bases are shared with TRBD2. With 4 bases clipped from V and 2 bases from J, the junction kept 5 bases outside the gene matches. Germline CDR1 and CDR2: SGHAT and FQNNGV. The CDR3 is 15 residues long. This chain's CDR3 is CASSSVSGGQETQYF. The CDR3 DNA is TGTGCCAGCAGCTCAGTGAGCGGGGGGCAAGAGACCCAGTACTTC.

This rearrangement joins TRBV19 to TRBJ2-5; D is possibly TRBD2 (6 bases). The CDR3 spans 12 residues. Trimming pared 5 bases from V and 5 bases from J, leaving 9 bases between. Germline V gene data show CDR1 as LNHDA and CDR2 as SQIVND (reference sequence). This CDR3 is CASSPRGETQYF. CDR3 nucleotides: TGTGCCAGTAGTCCCCGGGGGGAGACCCAGTACTTC.

The chain has TRBV5-4 and TRBJ2-5; D is possibly TRBD2 (5 bases). This CDR3 region has 16 residues. The germline V gene has CDR1 SGHNT and CDR2 YYREEE (reference sequence). The V end was cut by 4 bases, the J end by 5 bases, with 21 bases between. CDR3 coding DNA: TGTGCCAGCAGCCCCCAAGGAGGAGTTTCATACGAGACCCAGTACTTC. It encodes CASSPQGGVSYETQYF. Filled out from reference TRBV5-4 and TRBJ2-5, the complete variable domain reads ETGVTQSPTHLIKTRGQQVTLRCSSQSGHNTVSWYQQALGQGPQFIFQYYREEENGRGNFPPRFSGLQFPNYSSELNVNALELDDSALYLCASSPQGGVSYETQYFGPGTRLLVL.

The chain combines TRBV6-2 or TRBV6-3 with TRBJ2-3; TRBD2 is a possible D gene (7 bases). CDR3 size: 14 residues. Germline V gene data show CDR1 as MNHEY and CDR2 as SVGEGT. Trimming shortened V by 5 bases and J by 5 bases, and 14 bases separated the two germline ends. The CDR3 DNA reads TGTGCCAGCAGTGATCGGGGGGCGGTAGATACGCAGTATTTT. Encoded protein: CASSDRGAVDTQYF.

This clone has only a few counts. The chain couples TRBV7-3 to TRBJ2-1; 7 nucleotides line up with TRBD2. Germline V CDR1 and CDR2: SGHTA, FQGTGA. The CDR3 extends over 16 amino acids. Trimming removed 5 bases from V and 8 bases from J; junction bases left unmatched: 15. This CDR3 reads CASSPFEGGRWDEQFF. CDR3 nucleotide sequence: TGTGCCAGCAGCCCCTTCGAGGGCGGGAGATGGGATGAGCAGTTCTTC.

The V call is TRBV19, the J call TRBJ2-1; a weak D match, TRBD2 (6 bases). V shed 6 bases and J shed 4 bases, with 10 bases lying between them. Germline loops: CDR1 LNHDA, CDR2 SQIVND (reference sequence). This CDR3 region has 13 residues. The CDR3 region has the DNA TGTGCCAGTAGGCCTCGGGAGTACAATGAGCAGTTCTTC. This sequence encodes CASRPREYNEQFF.

This clone was counted only a few times. The rearrangement uses TRBV7-9 and TRBJ1-1; the match to TRBD1 covers 8 bases. V was pared by 4 bases and J by 0 bases, with 4 bases of the junction left unmatched. The CDR3 has 15 amino acids. Germline assignment: CDR1 SEHNR and CDR2 FQNEAQ (reference sequence). In DNA form, the CDR3 reads TGTGCCAGCAGCTCTCCCAGGGGGCTGAACACTGAAGCTTTCTTT. Translated: CASSSPRGLNTEAFF. Based on the CDR3 plus reference TRBV7-9 and TRBJ1-1, the full variable domain is DTGVSQNPRHKITKRGQNVTFRCDPISEHNRLYWYRQTLGQGPEFLTYFQNEAQLEKSRLLSDRFSAERPKGSFSTLEIQRTEQGDSAMYLCASSSPRGLNTEAFFGQGTRLTVV.

The chain joins TRBV28 to TRBJ2-7, with D perhaps matching TRBD2 (6 bases). The CDR3 spans 12 residues. Trimming pared 7 bases from V and 4 bases from J, leaving 11 bases between. CDR1 MDHEN and CDR2 SYDVKM come from the germline V gene. The CDR3 region is CASTGGGYEQYF. CDR3 sequence (DNA): TGTGCCAGCACTGGAGGAGGGTACGAGCAGTACTTC.

The chain uses TRBV30 and TRBJ1-2; 9 bases line up with TRBD1. The V gene end was trimmed by 3 bases and the J gene end by 5 bases; junction bases not matched to a gene: 4. The CDR3 extends over 13 amino acids. Germline assignment: CDR1 GTSNPN and CDR2 SVGIG (reference sequence). This CDR3 is CAWRDRGGYGYTF. The CDR3 DNA reads as TGTGCCTGGAGGGACAGGGGAGGGTATGGCTACACCTTC.

This sequence joins TRBV5-1 and TRBJ2-5, with 9 bases matching TRBD1. Germline V gene lookup returns CDR1 SGHRS and CDR2 YFSETQ. CDR3 size: 13 residues. The V and J ends lost 3 bases and 4 bases, in that order; junction bases with no gene match: 1. The CDR3 region has the DNA TGCGCCAGCAGCTCGGGACAGGGAGAGACCCAGTACTTC. It translates to CASSSGQGETQYF.

This clone has more than one count but fewer than ten. The chain employs TRBV5-6 and TRBJ1-4, with D possibly matching TRBD1 (5 bases). Deletions cut 3 bases from V and 3 bases from J, with 9 bases between. The CDR3 runs to 14 residues. CDR1 is SGHDT, CDR2 YYEEEE, per germline. The CDR3 nucleotides read TGTGCCAGCAGCTACAGGACCGCTAATGAAAAACTGTTTTTT. This sequence encodes CASSYRTANEKLFF.

V is TRBV2 and J is TRBJ2-7; no clear D. Germline-derived CDR1 and CDR2 are SNHLY and FYNNEI. Trimming removed 7 bases from V and 3 bases from J, with 7 bases in between. The CDR3 has 11 amino acids. In DNA form, the CDR3 reads TGTGCCAGCATAGTCGACTACGAGCAGTACTTC. This sequence encodes CASIVDYEQYF.

This chain links TRBV21-1 with TRBJ1-6; the DNA was not compared with TRBD1, the D call given in the table. TRBV21-1 is a recognized pseudogene. CDR3 size: 19 residues. The CDR3 loop reads CARLSQGPAPVSYNSPLHF. CDR3 in DNA: TGTGCCAGGCTTTCACAGGGGCCCGCCCCGGTATCCTATAATTCACCCCTCCACTTT.

This chain uses TRBV6-5 with TRBJ1-2; 7 positions match TRBD1. This CDR3 contains 15 residues. V shed 7 bases and J 4 bases; nucleotides not matched to a gene: 12. In germline, CDR1 is MNHEY, CDR2 SVGAGI. CDR3 in amino acids: CASTEKIQGSYGYTF. CDR3 coding DNA: TGTGCCAGCACCGAAAAGATACAGGGGAGCTATGGCTACACCTTC.